The clone carrying this T cell receptor beta chain was counted at least ten times. CDR3 length: 15 residues. V was pared by 5 bases and J by 2 bases, with 16 bases between. The germline gives CDR1 DFQATT, CDR2 SNEGSKA (reference sequence). The data stem from a study of response to subunit inactivated influenza vaccine. TCRdb reprocessed the RT-PCR reads via MiXCR and lists one record per CDR3 protein. The table lists 540,000 or so distinct CDR3 sequences, 10% to 15% of them singletons. The sequence derives from a middle-aged man who received an inactivated influenza vaccine. The sample consisted of PBMCs from blood, taken 45 days after vaccination. This chain joins TRBV20-1 and TRBJ2-1; D might be TRBD1 (6 bases). The DNA for the CDR3 is TGCAGTGCTCCCCGGGGTAGGGGGACCTACAATGAGCAGTTCTTC. It is translated as CSAPRGRGTYNEQFF.